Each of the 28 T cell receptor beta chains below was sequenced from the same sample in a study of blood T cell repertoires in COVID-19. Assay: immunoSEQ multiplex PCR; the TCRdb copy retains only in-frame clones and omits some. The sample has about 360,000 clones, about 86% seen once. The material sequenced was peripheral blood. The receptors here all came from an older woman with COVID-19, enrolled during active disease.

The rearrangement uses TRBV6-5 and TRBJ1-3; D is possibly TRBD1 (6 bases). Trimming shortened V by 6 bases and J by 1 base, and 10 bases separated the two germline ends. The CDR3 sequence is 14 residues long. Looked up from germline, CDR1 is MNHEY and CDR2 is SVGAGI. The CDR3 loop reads CASRQGLSGNTIYF. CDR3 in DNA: TGTGCCAGCAGACAGGGTTTGTCTGGAAACACCATATATTTT.

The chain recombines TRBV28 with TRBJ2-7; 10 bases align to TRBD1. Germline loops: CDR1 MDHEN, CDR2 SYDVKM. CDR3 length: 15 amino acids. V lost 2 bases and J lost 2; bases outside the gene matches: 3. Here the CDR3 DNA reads TGTGCCAGCAGTTTACGTGGGACAGGGGCCTACGAGCAGTACTTC. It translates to CASSLRGTGAYEQYF.

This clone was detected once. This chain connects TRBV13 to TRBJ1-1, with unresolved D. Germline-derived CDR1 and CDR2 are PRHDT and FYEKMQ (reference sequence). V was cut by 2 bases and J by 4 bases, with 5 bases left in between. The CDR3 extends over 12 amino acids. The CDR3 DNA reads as TGTGCCAGCAGCTTACCGAGCACTGAAGCTTTCTTT. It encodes CASSLPSTEAFF.

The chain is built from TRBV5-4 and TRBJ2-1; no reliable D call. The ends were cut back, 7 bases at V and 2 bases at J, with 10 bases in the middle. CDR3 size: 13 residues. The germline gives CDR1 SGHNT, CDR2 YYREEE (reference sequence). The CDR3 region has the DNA TGTGCCAGCGAGGTTTGGGCCTACAATGAGCAGTTCTTC. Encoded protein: CASEVWAYNEQFF.

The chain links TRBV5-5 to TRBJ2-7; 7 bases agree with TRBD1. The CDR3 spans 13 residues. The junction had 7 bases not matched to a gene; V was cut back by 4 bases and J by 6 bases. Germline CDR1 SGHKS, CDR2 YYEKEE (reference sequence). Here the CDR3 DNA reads TGTGCCAGCAGCCTTGACAGGGTACCCGAGCAGTACTTC. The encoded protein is CASSLDRVPEQYF. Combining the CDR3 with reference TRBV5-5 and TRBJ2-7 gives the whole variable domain DAGVTQSPTHLIKTRGQQVTLRCSPISGHKSVSWYQQVLGQGPQFIFQYYEKEERGRGNFPDRFSARQFPNYSSELNVNALLLGDSALYLCASSLDRVPEQYFGPGTRLTVT.

The DNA of the CDR3 is TGTGCCAGCTCCTGGTCCCGGGACACTGAAGCTTTCTTT. Translation gives CASSWSRDTEAFF. V gene TRBV27 combines with J gene TRBJ1-1; D uncertain. The V end lost 8 bases, the J end lost 3 bases, and 13 bases lay between the germline ends. Germline V gives CDR1 MNHEY, CDR2 SMNVEV (reference sequence). CDR3 length equals 13 residues.

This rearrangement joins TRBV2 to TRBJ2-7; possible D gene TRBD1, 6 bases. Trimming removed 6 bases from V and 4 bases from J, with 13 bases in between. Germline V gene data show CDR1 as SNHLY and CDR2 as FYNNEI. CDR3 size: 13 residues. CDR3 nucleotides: TGTGCCAGCAGGACGACAGGAATGTACGAGCAGTACTTC. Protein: CASRTTGMYEQYF.

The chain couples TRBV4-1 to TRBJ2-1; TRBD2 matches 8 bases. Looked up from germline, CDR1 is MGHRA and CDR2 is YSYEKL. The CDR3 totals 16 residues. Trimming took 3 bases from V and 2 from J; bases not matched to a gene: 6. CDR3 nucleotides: TGCGCCAGCAGCCACCCGGGGGGGGTGGCCTACAATGAGCAGTTCTTC. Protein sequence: CASSHPGGVAYNEQFF.

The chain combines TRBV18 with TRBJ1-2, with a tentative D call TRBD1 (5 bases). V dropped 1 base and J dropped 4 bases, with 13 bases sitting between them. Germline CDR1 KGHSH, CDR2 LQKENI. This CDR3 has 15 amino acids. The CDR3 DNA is TGTGCCAGCTCACCACAAAGGGGCGATGGCTATGGCTACACCTTC. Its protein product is CASSPQRGDGYGYTF.

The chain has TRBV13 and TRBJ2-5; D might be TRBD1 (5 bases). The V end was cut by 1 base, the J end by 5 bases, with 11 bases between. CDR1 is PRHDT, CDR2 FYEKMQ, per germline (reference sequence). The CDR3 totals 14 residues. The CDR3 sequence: CASSLAQGRETQYF. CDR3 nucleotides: TGTGCCAGCAGCTTAGCCCAGGGCCGGGAGACCCAGTACTTC. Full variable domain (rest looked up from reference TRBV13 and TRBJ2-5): AAGVIQSPRHLIKEKRETATLKCYPIPRHDTVYWYQQGPGQDPQFLISFYEKMQSDKGSIPDRFSAQQFSDYHSELNMSSLELGDSALYFCASSLAQGRETQYFGPGTRLLVL.

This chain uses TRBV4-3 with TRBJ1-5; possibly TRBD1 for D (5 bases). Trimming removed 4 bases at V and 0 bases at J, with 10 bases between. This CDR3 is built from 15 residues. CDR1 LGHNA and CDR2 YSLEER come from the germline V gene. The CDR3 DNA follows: TGCGCCAGCAGCCTCGACAGAGATAGCAATCAGCCCCAGCATTTT. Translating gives CASSLDRDSNQPQHF.

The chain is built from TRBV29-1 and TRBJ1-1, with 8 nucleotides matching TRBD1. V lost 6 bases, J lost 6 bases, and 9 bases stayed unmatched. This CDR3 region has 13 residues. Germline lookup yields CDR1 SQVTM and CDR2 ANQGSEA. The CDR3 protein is CSVWTGRGAEAFF. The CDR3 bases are TGCAGCGTCTGGACAGGGAGAGGTGCTGAAGCTTTCTTT.

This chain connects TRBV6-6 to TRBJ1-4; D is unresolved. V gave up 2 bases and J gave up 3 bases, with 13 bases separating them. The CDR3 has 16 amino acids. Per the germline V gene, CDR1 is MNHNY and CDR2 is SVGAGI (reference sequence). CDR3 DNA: TGTGCCAGCAGTTACGGGCGGGGAATAGCTAATGAAAAACTGTTTTTT. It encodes CASSYGRGIANEKLFF.

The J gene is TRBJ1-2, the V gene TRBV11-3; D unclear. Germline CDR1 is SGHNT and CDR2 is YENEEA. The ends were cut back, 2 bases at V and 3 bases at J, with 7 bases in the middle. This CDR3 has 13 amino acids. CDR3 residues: CASSLNDYYGYTF. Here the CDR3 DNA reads TGTGCCAGCAGCTTAAACGACTACTATGGCTACACCTTC.

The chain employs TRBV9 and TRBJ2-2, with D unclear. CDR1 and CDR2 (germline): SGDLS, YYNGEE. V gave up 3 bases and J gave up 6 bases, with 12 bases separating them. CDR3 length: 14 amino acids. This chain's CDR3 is CASSGSRYAGELFF. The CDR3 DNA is TGTGCCAGCAGCGGGAGCCGGTACGCCGGGGAGCTGTTTTTT.

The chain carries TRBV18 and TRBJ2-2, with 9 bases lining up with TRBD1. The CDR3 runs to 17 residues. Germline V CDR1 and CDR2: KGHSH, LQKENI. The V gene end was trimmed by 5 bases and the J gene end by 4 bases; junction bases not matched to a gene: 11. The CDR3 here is CASSAHGTGLITGELFF. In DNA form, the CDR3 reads TGTGCCAGCTCAGCCCATGGGACAGGGCTTATCACCGGGGAGCTGTTTTTT.

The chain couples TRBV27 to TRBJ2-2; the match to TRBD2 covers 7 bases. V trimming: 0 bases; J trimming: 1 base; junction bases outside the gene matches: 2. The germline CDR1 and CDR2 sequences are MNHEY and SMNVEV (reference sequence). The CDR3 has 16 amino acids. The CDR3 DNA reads TGTGCCAGCAGTTTATCGGTAGCGGGGAACACCGGGGAGCTGTTTTTT. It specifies CASSLSVAGNTGELFF.

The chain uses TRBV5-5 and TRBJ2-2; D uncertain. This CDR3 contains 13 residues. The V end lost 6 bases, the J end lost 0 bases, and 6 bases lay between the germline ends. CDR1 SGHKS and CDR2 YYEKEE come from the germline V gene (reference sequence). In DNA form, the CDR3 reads TGTGCCAGCAAGTCAGCGAACACCGGGGAGCTGTTTTTT. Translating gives CASKSANTGELFF.

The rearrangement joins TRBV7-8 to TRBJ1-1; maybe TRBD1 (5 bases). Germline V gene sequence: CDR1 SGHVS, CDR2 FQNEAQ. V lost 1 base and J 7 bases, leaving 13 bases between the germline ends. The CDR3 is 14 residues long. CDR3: CASSLDVGGVEAFF. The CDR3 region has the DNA TGTGCCAGCAGCTTAGACGTTGGGGGGGTTGAAGCTTTCTTT.

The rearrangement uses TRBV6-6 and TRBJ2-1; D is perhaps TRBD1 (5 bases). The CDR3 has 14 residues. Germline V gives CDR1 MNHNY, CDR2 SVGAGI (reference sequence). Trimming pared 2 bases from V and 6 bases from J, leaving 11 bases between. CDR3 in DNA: TGTGCCAGCAGTTACGATCGGCAGGGCAATGAGCAGTTCTTC. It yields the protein CASSYDRQGNEQFF.

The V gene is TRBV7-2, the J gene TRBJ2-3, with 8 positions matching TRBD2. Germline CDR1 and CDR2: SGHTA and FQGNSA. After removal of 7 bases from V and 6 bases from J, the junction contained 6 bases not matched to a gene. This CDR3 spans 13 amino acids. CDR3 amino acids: CASTGTSPDTQYF. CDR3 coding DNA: TGTGCCAGCACCGGGACTAGTCCTGATACGCAGTATTTT.

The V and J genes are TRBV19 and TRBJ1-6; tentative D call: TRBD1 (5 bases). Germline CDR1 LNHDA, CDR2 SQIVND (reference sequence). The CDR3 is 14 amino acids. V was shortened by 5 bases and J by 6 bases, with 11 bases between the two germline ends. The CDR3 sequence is CASSARTLNSPLHF. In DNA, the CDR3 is TGTGCCAGTAGTGCGAGGACACTTAATTCACCCCTCCACTTT. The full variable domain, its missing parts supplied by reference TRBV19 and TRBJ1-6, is DGGITQSPKYLFRKEGQNVTLSCEQNLNHDAMYWYRQDPGQGLRLIYYSQIVNDFQKGDIAEGYSVSREKKESFPLTVTSAQKNPTAFYLCASSARTLNSPLHFGNGTRLTVT.

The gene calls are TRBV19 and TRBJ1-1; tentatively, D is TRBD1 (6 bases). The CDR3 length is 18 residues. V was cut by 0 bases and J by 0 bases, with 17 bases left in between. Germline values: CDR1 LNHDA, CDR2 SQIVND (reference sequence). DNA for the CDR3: TGTGCCAGTAGTATAGATACAGGGAGAGGTTCAATGAACACTGAAGCTTTCTTT. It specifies CASSIDTGRGSMNTEAFF.

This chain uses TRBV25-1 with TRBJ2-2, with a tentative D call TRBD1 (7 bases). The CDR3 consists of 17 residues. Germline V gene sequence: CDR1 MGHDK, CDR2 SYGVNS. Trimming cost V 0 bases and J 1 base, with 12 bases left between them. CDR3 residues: CASSEYRGRQNTGELFF. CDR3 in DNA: TGTGCCAGCAGTGAATACAGGGGGAGGCAGAACACCGGGGAGCTGTTTTTT.

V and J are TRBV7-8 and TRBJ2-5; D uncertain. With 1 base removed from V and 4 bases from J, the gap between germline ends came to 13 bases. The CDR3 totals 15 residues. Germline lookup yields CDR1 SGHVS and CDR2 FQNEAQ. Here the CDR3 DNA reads TGTGCCAGCAGCTTAGGCCTTGGTACTTTAGAGACCCAGTACTTC. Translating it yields CASSLGLGTLETQYF. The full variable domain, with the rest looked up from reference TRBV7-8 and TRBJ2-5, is GAGVSQSPRYKVAKRGQDVALRCDPISGHVSLFWYQQALGQGPEFLTYFQNEAQLDKSGLPSDRFFAERPEGSVSTLKIQRTQQEDSAVYLCASSLGLGTLETQYFGPGTRLLVL.

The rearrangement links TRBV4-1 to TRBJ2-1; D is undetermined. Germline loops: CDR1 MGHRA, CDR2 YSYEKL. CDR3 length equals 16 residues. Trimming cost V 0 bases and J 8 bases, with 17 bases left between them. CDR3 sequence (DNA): TGCGCCAGCAGCCAAGATCAAGGTCCTAGGCTTGATGAGCAGTTCTTC. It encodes CASSQDQGPRLDEQFF.

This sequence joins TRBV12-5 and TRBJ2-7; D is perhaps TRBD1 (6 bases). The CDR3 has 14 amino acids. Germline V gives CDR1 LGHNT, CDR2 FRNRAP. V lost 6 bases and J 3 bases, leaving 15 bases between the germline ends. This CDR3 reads CASGYGTLYYEQYF. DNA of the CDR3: TGTGCTAGTGGATATGGGACATTGTACTACGAGCAGTACTTC. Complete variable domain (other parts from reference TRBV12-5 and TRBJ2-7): DARVTQTPRHKVTEMGQEVTMRCQPILGHNTVFWYRQTMMQGLELLAYFRNRAPLDDSGMPKDRFSAEMPDATLATLKIQPSEPRDSAVYFCASGYGTLYYEQYFGPGTRLTVT.

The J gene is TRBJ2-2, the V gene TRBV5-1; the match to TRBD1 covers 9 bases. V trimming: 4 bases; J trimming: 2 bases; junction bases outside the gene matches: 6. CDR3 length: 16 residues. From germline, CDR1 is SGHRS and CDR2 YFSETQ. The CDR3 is CASSPTGQGNTGELFF. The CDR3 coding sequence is TGCGCCAGCAGCCCGACGGGACAGGGTAACACCGGGGAGCTGTTTTTT.